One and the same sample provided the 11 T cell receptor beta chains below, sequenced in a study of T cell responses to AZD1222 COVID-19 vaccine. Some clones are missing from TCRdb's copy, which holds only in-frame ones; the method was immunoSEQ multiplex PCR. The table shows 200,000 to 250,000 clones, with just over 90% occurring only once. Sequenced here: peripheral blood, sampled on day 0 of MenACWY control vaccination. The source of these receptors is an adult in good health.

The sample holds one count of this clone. CDR3 residues: CASRSGNYGYTF. The CDR3 bases are TGTGCCAGCCGCTCGGGCAACTATGGCTACACCTTC. This chain links TRBV7-2 with TRBJ1-2; D is uncertain. Germline CDR1 and CDR2: SGHTA and FQGNSA. The CDR3 contains 12 residues. V was cut by 8 bases and J by 2 bases, with 9 bases left in between.

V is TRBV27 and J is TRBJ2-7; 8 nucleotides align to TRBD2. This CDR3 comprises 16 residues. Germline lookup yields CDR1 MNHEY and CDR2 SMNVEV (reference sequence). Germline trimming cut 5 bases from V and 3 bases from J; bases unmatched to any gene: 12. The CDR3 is CASSLGAGGPHYEQYF. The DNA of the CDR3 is TGTGCCAGCAGTCTTGGCGCGGGGGGACCCCACTACGAGCAGTACTTC.

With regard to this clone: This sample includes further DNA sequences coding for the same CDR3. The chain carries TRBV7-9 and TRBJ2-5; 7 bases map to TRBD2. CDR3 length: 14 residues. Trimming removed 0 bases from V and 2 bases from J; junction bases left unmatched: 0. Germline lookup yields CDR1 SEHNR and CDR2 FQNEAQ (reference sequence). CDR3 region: CASSLAGGQETQYF. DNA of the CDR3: TGTGCCAGCAGCTTAGCGGGGGGGCAAGAGACCCAGTACTTC. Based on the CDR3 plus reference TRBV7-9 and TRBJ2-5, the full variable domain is DTGVSQNPRHKITKRGQNVTFRCDPISEHNRLYWYRQTLGQGPEFLTYFQNEAQLEKSRLLSDRFSAERPKGSFSTLEIQRTEQGDSAMYLCASSLAGGQETQYFGPGTRLLVL.

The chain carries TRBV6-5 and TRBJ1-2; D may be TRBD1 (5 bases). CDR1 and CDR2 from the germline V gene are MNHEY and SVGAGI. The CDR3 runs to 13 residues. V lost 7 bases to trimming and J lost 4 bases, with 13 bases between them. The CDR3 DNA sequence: TGTGCCAGCATCCTACGGGGGGGCTATGGCTACACCTTC. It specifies CASILRGGYGYTF.

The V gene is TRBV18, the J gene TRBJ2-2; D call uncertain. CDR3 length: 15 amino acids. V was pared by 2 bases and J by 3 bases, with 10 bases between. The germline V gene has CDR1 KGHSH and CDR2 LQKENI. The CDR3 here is CASSPITDYTGELFF. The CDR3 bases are TGTGCCAGCTCACCAATAACAGACTACACCGGGGAGCTGTTTTTT.

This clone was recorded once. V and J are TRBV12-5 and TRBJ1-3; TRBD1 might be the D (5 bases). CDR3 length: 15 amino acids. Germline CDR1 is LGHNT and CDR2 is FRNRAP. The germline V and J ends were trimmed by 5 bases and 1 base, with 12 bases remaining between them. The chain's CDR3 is CASGKGETSGNTIYF. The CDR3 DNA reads TGTGCTAGTGGTAAAGGGGAGACATCTGGAAACACCATATATTTT.

DNA of the CDR3: TGTGCCAGCAGCCAAGAGGGCAGTCGGTATTTTGGCACCATATATTTT. It translates to CASSQEGSRYFGTIYF. V gene TRBV4-2 combines with J gene TRBJ1-3; D call uncertain. The CDR3 runs 16 residues. V was shortened by 0 bases and J by 9 bases, with 18 bases between the two germline ends. Germline V lookup: CDR1 LGHNA, CDR2 YNFKEQ.

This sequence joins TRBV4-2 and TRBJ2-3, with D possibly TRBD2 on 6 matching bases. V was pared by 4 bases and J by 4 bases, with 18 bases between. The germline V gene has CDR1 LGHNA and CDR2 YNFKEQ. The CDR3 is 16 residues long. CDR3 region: CASSPPGLSAADTQYF. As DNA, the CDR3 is TGTGCCAGCAGCCCCCCGGGACTTTCCGCCGCAGATACGCAGTATTTT.

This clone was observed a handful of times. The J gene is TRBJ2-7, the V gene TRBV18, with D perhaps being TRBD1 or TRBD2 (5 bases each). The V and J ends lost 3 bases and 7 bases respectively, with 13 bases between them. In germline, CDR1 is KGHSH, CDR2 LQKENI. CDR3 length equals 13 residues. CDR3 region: CASSPGTFGEQYF. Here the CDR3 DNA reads TGTGCCAGCTCACCCGGGACCTTTGGAGAGCAGTACTTC.

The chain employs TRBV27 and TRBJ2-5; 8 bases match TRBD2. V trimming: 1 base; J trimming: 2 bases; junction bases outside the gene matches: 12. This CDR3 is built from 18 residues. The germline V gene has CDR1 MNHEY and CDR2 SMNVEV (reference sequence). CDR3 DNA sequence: TGTGCCAGCAGTTTATACTCCGGGACTAGGGGACTACAAGAGACCCAGTACTTC. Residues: CASSLYSGTRGLQETQYF.

CDR3 nucleotide sequence: TGTGCCAGCAGCTTAGGGGGCGGGAGGGGCCGCAGCAATGAGCAGTTCTTC. As protein: CASSLGGGRGRSNEQFF. The V and J genes are TRBV7-9 and TRBJ2-1, with 9 bases that match TRBD2. The CDR3 is 17 residues long. J was trimmed by 6 bases and V by 1 base; bases with no gene match: 10. Germline lookup yields CDR1 SEHNR and CDR2 FQNEAQ (reference sequence).